These 14 T cell receptor beta chains came from one sample sequenced in a study of CD8+ T cells in alopecia areata (dated by TCRdb to 2017 to 2018). The library relied on the immunoSEQ multiplex PCR assay. RNA was extracted from all samples and reverse transcribed into cDNA as template for TCR sequencing. TCRdb took this table from immuneACCESS and kept in-frame rearrangements with V and J called. Such tables lack part of the clones; where checked against another copy, unresolved V genes explain under half of the gap, and the rest is unexplained. In this sample the table shows about 180,000 clones, approximately 52% of which occur a single time. The ten largest clones add up to roughly 16% of the sample. The label giving this sample's treatment or condition can be read as: oral pan-JAK inhibitor, 5-10 mg twice daily. Sequenced here: CD4+ T cells sorted from blood, sampled at approximately week 61, from a patient treated with tofacitinib. These receptors were taken from a human donor with alopecia areata.

There are a few counts of this clone. V and J are TRBV6-5 and TRBJ2-3; a weak D match, TRBD1 (6 bases). Trimming took off 6 bases at V and 4 bases at J, with 17 bases between the two ends. Germline V gives CDR1 MNHEY, CDR2 SVGAGI. The length of the CDR3 is 15 residues. CDR3 sequence reads: CASRRDIFSADTQYF. The CDR3 nucleotides read TGTGCCAGCAGACGGGACATTTTCAGTGCAGATACGCAGTATTTT.

This clone was recorded only once. This chain joins TRBV19 and TRBJ2-7; the D is unclear. V was trimmed by 4 bases and J by 6 bases, leaving 7 bases between them. The germline gives CDR1 LNHDA, CDR2 SQIVND (reference sequence). The CDR3 is 11 amino acids. This CDR3 reads CASSNGREQYF. CDR3 sequence (DNA): TGTGCCAGTAGTAATGGCCGCGAGCAGTACTTC.

CDR3 sequence: CSSRDREYGYTF. The CDR3 DNA reads TGCAGCTCTCGAGACAGGGAGTATGGCTACACCTTC. The chain uses TRBV29-1 and TRBJ1-2; 7 nucleotides agree with TRBD1. The V gene end was trimmed by 8 bases and the J gene end by 5 bases; junction bases not matched to a gene: 8. Germline V CDR1 and CDR2: SQVTM, ANQGSEA. The CDR3 is made up of 12 amino acids.

The chain couples TRBV29-1 to TRBJ2-1, with D perhaps TRBD2 (7 bases). Germline V CDR1 and CDR2: SQVTM, ANQGSEA. The CDR3 runs to 14 residues. Between the trimmed V and J ends, which lost 4 bases and 3 bases, there was a span of 13 bases. CDR3 amino acids: CSVVRGGRYNEQFF. Written as DNA, the CDR3 is TGCAGCGTTGTTCGCGGGGGCCGCTACAATGAGCAGTTCTTC.

This chain uses TRBV2 with TRBJ2-6; D is possibly TRBD1 or TRBD2 (5 bases each). Trimming left V 6 bases short and J 0 bases short, with 12 bases between. The CDR3 spans 16 residues. CDR1 is SNHLY, CDR2 FYNNEI, per germline. DNA of the CDR3: TGTGCCAGCAGAAGGAAGGGGAGCTCTGGGGCCAACGTCCTGACTTTC. Translated: CASRRKGSSGANVLTF.

A remark on this clone: This sample includes further DNA sequences coding for the same CDR3. The chain joins TRBV5-1 to TRBJ1-1; D ambiguous. The CDR3 has 12 residues. The germline V gene has CDR1 SGHRS and CDR2 YFSETQ. V dropped 5 bases and J dropped 5 bases, with 10 bases sitting between them. The CDR3 is CASSGGMTEAFF. The CDR3 region has the DNA TGCGCCAGCAGTGGAGGAATGACTGAAGCTTTCTTT.

This clone was picked up a small number of times. V is TRBV27 and J is TRBJ2-7; D is uncertain. Germline CDR1 MNHEY, CDR2 SMNVEV (reference sequence). Trimming left V 5 bases short and J 4 bases short, with 15 bases between. This CDR3 region has 14 residues. The CDR3 reads CASSVRIPPYEQYF. Here the CDR3 DNA reads TGTGCCAGCAGTGTCAGGATTCCTCCTTACGAGCAGTACTTC.

This clone was seen a few times. V usage is TRBV7-8 and J usage is TRBJ2-7; no clear D gene. The CDR3 runs to 11 residues. Germline CDR1 reads SGHVS; CDR2 reads FQNEAQ. The V end lost 5 bases, the J end lost 3 bases, and 5 bases lay between the germline ends. CDR3 loop: CASSEYYEQYF. In DNA, the CDR3 is TGTGCCAGCAGCGAGTACTACGAGCAGTACTTC.

V gene TRBV6-1 combines with J gene TRBJ2-7, with a possible D match to TRBD1 (7 bases). Germline CDR1 and CDR2: MNHNS and SASEGT. Trimming left V 3 bases short and J 1 base short, with 19 bases between. This CDR3 comprises 17 residues. CDR3 DNA: TGTGCCAGCAGTGATGGCCCCGTTGCAGGGGGGTCCTACGAGCAGTACTTC. Encoded protein: CASSDGPVAGGSYEQYF.

In its sample, this clone was seen a few times. The chain's CDR3 is CASGLAGRTDTQYF. The CDR3 nucleotides read TGTGCCAGCGGACTAGCGGGCCGCACAGATACGCAGTATTTT. The chain uses TRBV5-4 and TRBJ2-3, with TRBD2 identical over 11 bases. CDR3 length: 14 residues. Looked up from germline, CDR1 is SGHNT and CDR2 is YYREEE (reference sequence). The V segment lost 7 bases and the J segment 1 base; nucleotides outside the gene matches: 2.

The rearrangement uses TRBV5-1 and TRBJ2-4, with a weak D call TRBD2 (5 bases). This CDR3 region has 14 residues. Germline-derived CDR1 and CDR2 are SGHRS and YFSETQ. Deletions cut 4 bases from V and 6 bases from J, with 14 bases between. This CDR3 is CASSDGGLGNIQYF. The CDR3 bases are TGCGCCAGCAGCGATGGAGGTTTGGGAAACATTCAGTACTTC.

The genes are TRBV19 and TRBJ2-7, with 9 bases matching TRBD1. The CDR3 totals 16 residues. Germline values: CDR1 LNHDA, CDR2 SQIVND (reference sequence). V gave up 5 bases and J gave up 6 bases; unmatched junction bases: 14. The CDR3 coding sequence is TGTGCCAGTAGTGCAACAGGGGGCGGTTACTTCGGCGAGCAGTACTTC. Encoded protein: CASSATGGGYFGEQYF. Full variable domain (rest looked up from reference TRBV19 and TRBJ2-7): DGGITQSPKYLFRKEGQNVTLSCEQNLNHDAMYWYRQDPGQGLRLIYYSQIVNDFQKGDIAEGYSVSREKKESFPLTVTSAQKNPTAFYLCASSATGGGYFGEQYFGPGTRLTVT.

This clone came up once. The chain links TRBV9 to TRBJ2-3, with 8 bases fitting TRBD1. The CDR3 consists of 14 residues. V gave up 4 bases and J gave up 2 bases; unmatched junction bases: 3. Germline V gene sequence: CDR1 SGDLS, CDR2 YYNGEE. The CDR3 DNA reads as TGTGCCAGCAGCCTGGACAGGGCCACAGATACGCAGTATTTT. Its translation: CASSLDRATDTQYF. The whole variable domain, remainder taken from reference TRBV9 and TRBJ2-3, is DSGVTQTPKHLITATGQRVTLRCSPRSGDLSVYWYQQSLDQGLQFLIQYYNGEERAKGNILERFSAQQFPDLHSELNLSSLELGDSALYFCASSLDRATDTQYFGPGTRLTVL.

The count of this clone is one. The V gene is TRBV30, the J gene TRBJ1-2; weak D call: TRBD1 (5 bases). Germline V gene sequence: CDR1 GTSNPN, CDR2 SVGIG (reference sequence). Deletions cut 4 bases from V and 1 base from J, with 16 bases between. The CDR3 length is 15 residues. The DNA for the CDR3 is TGTGCCTGGACCCGTAGACAGCTCCTTAACTATGGCTACACCTTC. Translating it yields CAWTRRQLLNYGYTF.